Below, 15 T cell receptor beta chains from the same sample are listed, as sequenced in a study of sequential checkpoint blockade in melanoma. Treatment defined: randomized to nivolumab then ipilimumab (arm A) or the reverse (arm B). Produced via immunoSEQ multiplex PCR; TCRdb's table is partial and in-frame only. The sample records 16,000 or so clones, 85% to 95% being singletons. Material: CD8+ T cells sorted from blood (inferred from file names), obtained from a patient given nivolumab and ipilimumab in sequence. These receptors were collected from a human donor with melanoma.

The CDR3 is CASSYSAGRDTQYF. CDR3 nucleotide sequence: TGTGCCAGCAGTTACTCTGCGGGAAGGGATACGCAGTATTTT. The rearrangement uses TRBV6-5 and TRBJ2-3; weak D call: TRBD2 (6 bases). The CDR3 has 14 amino acids. From germline, CDR1 is MNHEY and CDR2 SVGAGI. The germline V and J ends were trimmed by 0 bases and 6 bases, with 10 bases remaining between them.

The chain recombines TRBV27 with TRBJ2-5; TRBD1 agrees at 12 bases. The CDR3 is 14 amino acids. Germline CDR1 reads MNHEY; CDR2 reads SMNVEV (reference sequence). Trimming took 6 bases from V and 11 from J; bases not matched to a gene: 10. This chain's CDR3 is CASRMGQGAREQYF. In DNA form, the CDR3 reads TGTGCCAGCAGAATGGGACAGGGGGCGCGTGAGCAGTACTTC.

V and J are TRBV9 and TRBJ1-2, with D possibly TRBD1 on 5 matching bases. The V gene lost 0 bases and the J gene lost 4 bases, with 13 bases spanning the gap. Germline V lookup: CDR1 SGDLS, CDR2 YYNGEE. The CDR3 is 15 amino acids. The CDR3 region has the DNA TGTGCCAGCAGCGTAGGGGGGACTTCTAGCTATGGCTACACCTTC. Its translation: CASSVGGTSSYGYTF.

The gene calls are TRBV27 and TRBJ2-7; 7 bases agree with TRBD2. The CDR3 length is 14 residues. Germline lookup yields CDR1 MNHEY and CDR2 SMNVEV (reference sequence). V shed 5 bases and J 3 bases; nucleotides not matched to a gene: 7. The CDR3 nucleotides are TGTGCCAGCAGTCTGGCGGGAGCCATCTACGAGCAGTACTTC. This codes for CASSLAGAIYEQYF.

The chain combines TRBV9 with TRBJ1-2, with 10 bases that match TRBD1. In germline, CDR1 is SGDLS, CDR2 YYNGEE. The CDR3 consists of 15 residues. V shed 4 bases and J 8 bases; nucleotides not matched to a gene: 11. CDR3 DNA sequence: TGTGCCAGCAGCCCCAAGGGACAGGGGTATTTAGGCTACACCTTC. Translated, it gives CASSPKGQGYLGYTF.

The chain employs TRBV6-4 and TRBJ2-1, with 12 positions matching TRBD2. Germline trimming cut 3 bases from V and 9 bases from J; bases unmatched to any gene: 6. The CDR3 is 15 residues long. CDR1 and CDR2 from the germline V gene are MRHNA and SNTAGT. The CDR3 here is CASSETSGSSGEQFF. CDR3 nucleotides: TGTGCCAGCAGTGAGACTAGCGGGAGCTCCGGTGAGCAGTTCTTC.

Here the CDR3 reads CASSETGAVDAVRAEAFF. The CDR3 DNA sequence: TGTGCCAGCAGCGAGACAGGGGCCGTCGACGCGGTTCGGGCTGAAGCTTTCTTT. The V call is TRBV9, the J call TRBJ1-1; TRBD1 agrees at 8 bases. The germline CDR1 and CDR2 sequences are SGDLS and YYNGEE. CDR3 length equals 18 residues. With 3 bases clipped from V and 6 bases from J, the junction kept 19 bases outside the gene matches. The whole variable domain, remainder taken from reference TRBV9 and TRBJ1-1, is DSGVTQTPKHLITATGQRVTLRCSPRSGDLSVYWYQQSLDQGLQFLIQYYNGEERAKGNILERFSAQQFPDLHSELNLSSLELGDSALYFCASSETGAVDAVRAEAFFGQGTRLTVV.

In its sample, this clone was seen once. The rearrangement joins TRBV27 to TRBJ2-7; 8 bases align to TRBD2. Germline V lookup: CDR1 MNHEY, CDR2 SMNVEV (reference sequence). The V gene end was trimmed by 9 bases and the J gene end by 7 bases; junction bases not matched to a gene: 8. This CDR3 spans 12 amino acids. The chain's CDR3 is CASSSGGGEQYV. As DNA, the CDR3 is TGTGCCAGTTCAAGCGGGGGTGGAGAGCAGTACGTC.

The chain combines TRBV18 with TRBJ2-7, with 7 bases that match TRBD1. The CDR3 sequence is 14 residues long. With V trimmed by 3 bases and J by 2 bases, 4 bases remained unmatched. Germline CDR1 and CDR2: KGHSH and LQKENI. CDR3 region: CASSPPTGTYEQYF. In DNA form, the CDR3 reads TGTGCCAGCTCACCCCCGACAGGGACCTACGAGCAGTACTTC.

The chain employs TRBV7-6 and TRBJ2-7; 7 bases align to TRBD2. Germline CDR1 SGHVS, CDR2 FNYEAQ. J lost 3 bases, V lost 4 bases, and 3 bases had no gene match. The CDR3 has 13 residues. The CDR3 here is CASSSGLFYEQYF. CDR3 nucleotide sequence: TGTGCCAGCAGCTCGGGACTATTCTACGAGCAGTACTTC.

The chain employs TRBV6-5 and TRBJ1-5, with a tentative D call TRBD1 (5 bases). CDR1 MNHEY and CDR2 SVGAGI come from the germline V gene. V gave up 8 bases and J gave up 0 bases, with 14 bases separating them. This CDR3 region has 15 residues. The CDR3, as DNA: TGTGCCAGCCTGCCGACAGCCTATAGCAATCAGCCCCAGCATTTT. It is translated as CASLPTAYSNQPQHF.

The genes are TRBV2 and TRBJ1-5; 9 bases map to TRBD1. CDR3 length: 14 residues. The ends lost 6 bases at V and 4 bases at J; junction bases unmatched: 4. The V gene's germline CDR1 is SNHLY and CDR2 FYNNEI. The CDR3 bases are TGTGCCAGCAGAGTGGACAGGGGTAATCAGCCCCAGCATTTT. It is translated as CASRVDRGNQPQHF.

V is TRBV15 and J is TRBJ2-4, with TRBD2 matching over 9 bases. This CDR3 is 16 amino acids long. CDR1 is LNHNV, CDR2 YYDKDF, per germline (reference sequence). V lost 6 bases, J lost 2 bases, and 8 bases stayed unmatched. CDR3 nucleotide sequence: TGTGCCACCAGTCTGGTCAGCGGGGGGACCAAAAACATTCAGTACTTC. It encodes CATSLVSGGTKNIQYF.

CDR3 coding DNA: TGTGCCAGCAGCTTGGTTATACACCATGGCTACACCTTC. This codes for CASSLVIHHGYTF. The rearrangement uses TRBV5-8 and TRBJ1-2; D remains ambiguous. Trimming stripped 0 bases from V and 6 bases from J, with 9 bases between. Germline V gene sequence: CDR1 SGHTS, CDR2 YDEGEE. CDR3 length: 13 residues.

Only one count was recorded for this clone. The chain combines TRBV7-2 with TRBJ2-7; 7 bases are shared with TRBD2. Germline V gene lookup returns CDR1 SGHTA and CDR2 FQGNSA. The CDR3 has 14 amino acids. With V trimmed by 1 base and J by 3 bases, 3 bases remained unmatched. The CDR3 loop is CASSLGAGDYEQYF. The CDR3 nucleotides are TGTGCCAGCAGCTTAGGGGCGGGAGACTACGAGCAGTACTTC.